These 20 T cell receptor beta chains came from one sample sequenced in a study of cytomegalovirus exposure and HLA in healthy donors. A multiplex PCR was run with 60 Vbeta primers and 13 Jbeta primers. Assay used: immunoSEQ multiplex PCR; TCRdb lists only in-frame clones, some missing. This repertoire shows 60,000 to 75,000 clones, 55% to 70% found once; its top ten account for around 2.7%. The sample consisted of PBMCs. These TCRs come from a woman aged 45-65 years in good health and CMV-seronegative.

V and J are TRBV10-1 and TRBJ2-7; D possibly corresponds to TRBD2 (5 bases). With 0 bases removed from V and 3 bases from J, the gap between germline ends came to 15 bases. The CDR3 is 16 amino acids. The germline V gene has CDR1 WNHNN and CDR2 SYGVQD (reference sequence). The CDR3 nucleotides are TGCGCCAGCAGTGAGTCGAAGAGGGTTATGTACTACGAGCAGTACTTC. It translates to CASSESKRVMYYEQYF.

The V and J genes are TRBV7-3 and TRBJ1-1; no clear D. Trimming shortened V by 1 base and J by 1 base, and 4 bases separated the two germline ends. CDR3 length equals 13 residues. Germline V lookup: CDR1 SGHTA, CDR2 FQGTGA. The CDR3 protein is CASSLRQNTEAFF. The CDR3 DNA is TGTGCCAGCAGCTTAAGACAGAACACTGAAGCTTTCTTT.

The CDR3 spells CAWKFQGGEKLFF. As DNA, the CDR3 is TGTGCCTGGAAGTTCCAGGGGGGCGAAAAACTGTTTTTT. J is TRBJ1-4 and V is TRBV30; 7 nucleotides match TRBD1. Germline CDR1 is GTSNPN and CDR2 is SVGIG (reference sequence). V trimming: 4 bases; J trimming: 8 bases; junction bases outside the gene matches: 7. This CDR3 has 13 amino acids.

The chain recombines TRBV4-2 with TRBJ2-5; D perhaps matches TRBD2 (6 bases). The ends were cut back, 1 base at V and 6 bases at J, with 18 bases in the middle. The CDR3 covers 16 residues. Looked up from germline, CDR1 is LGHNA and CDR2 is YNFKEQ. The chain's CDR3 is CASSQGEEEGMKTQYF. The CDR3, as DNA: TGTGCCAGCAGCCAAGGTGAAGAGGAGGGGATGAAGACCCAGTACTTC.

This clone is a singleton in its sample. V gene TRBV5-4 combines with J gene TRBJ2-2; 8 bases line up with TRBD2. Losses at the gene ends were 0 bases for V and 5 bases for J; bases not matched to a gene: 6. This CDR3 spans 16 amino acids. CDR1 is SGHNT, CDR2 YYREEE, per germline (reference sequence). Written as DNA, the CDR3 is TGTGCCAGCAGCTTGGCTAGCGGGTGGGGTACCGGGGAGCTGTTTTTT. Translation gives CASSLASGWGTGELFF.

This clone was counted once. This chain joins TRBV7-2 and TRBJ1-1; unclear D gene. The CDR3 consists of 14 residues. Germline CDR1 reads SGHTA; CDR2 reads FQGNSA. Trimming took 5 bases from V and 4 from J, leaving 14 bases between them. The CDR3 protein is CASSPFWAGTEAFF. CDR3 bases: TGTGCCAGCAGCCCCTTTTGGGCGGGCACTGAAGCTTTCTTT.

The chain employs TRBV10-3 and TRBJ2-7; D is undetermined. With 7 bases removed from V and 0 bases from J, the gap between germline ends came to 10 bases. Germline loops: CDR1 ENHRY, CDR2 SYGVKD. The length of the CDR3 is 13 residues. CDR3 DNA: TGTGCCATCACCCACTCCGACTCCTACGAGCAGTACTTC. Amino acid sequence: CAITHSDSYEQYF.

This clone was seen a handful of times. The J gene is TRBJ2-1, the V gene TRBV6-1, with 7 bases aligning to TRBD1. The J segment lost 0 bases and the V segment lost 7 bases, leaving 3 bases of the junction unmatched. CDR3 length equals 14 residues. Germline CDR1 is MNHNS and CDR2 is SASEGT. CDR3 residues: CASNGQVSYNEQFF. CDR3 nucleotide sequence: TGTGCCAGCAATGGACAGGTCTCCTACAATGAGCAGTTCTTC.

As to this clone: Other nucleotide sequences from this sample produce the same CDR3. The genes are TRBV6-4 and TRBJ2-1; 7 positions match TRBD2. The V segment lost 2 bases and the J segment 3 bases; nucleotides outside the gene matches: 4. Germline V gives CDR1 MRHNA, CDR2 SNTAGT. This CDR3 has 15 residues. The CDR3 sequence is CASSDVAGGYNEQFF. Here the CDR3 DNA reads TGTGCCAGCAGTGACGTAGCGGGCGGCTACAATGAGCAGTTCTTC.

This clone was counted between two and nine times. CDR3 sequence: CASSDRTGLYEQYF. As DNA, the CDR3 is TGTGCCAGCAGCGACCGGACAGGGCTCTACGAGCAGTACTTC. V usage is TRBV11-3 and J usage is TRBJ2-7; 8 bases align to TRBD1. The CDR3 extends over 14 amino acids. Per the germline V gene, CDR1 is SGHNT and CDR2 is YENEEA. V shed 5 bases and J 3 bases; nucleotides not matched to a gene: 6.

Concerning this clone itself: The germline gene is not matched at one end of the junction; a read error may be the cause. This CDR3 reads CASSKGQGTGEPFF. The CDR3 nucleotides are TGTGCCAGTAGTAAAGGACAGGGCACCGGGGAGCCGTTTTTT. The J gene is TRBJ2-2, the V gene TRBV19, with 8 bases that match TRBD1. Germline lookup yields CDR1 LNHDA and CDR2 SQIVND (reference sequence). This CDR3 has 14 residues. The whole variable domain, filled in from reference TRBV19 and TRBJ2-2, reads DGGITQSPKYLFRKEGQNVTLSCEQNLNHDAMYWYRQDPGQGLRLIYYSQIVNDFQKGDIAEGYSVSREKKESFPLTVTSAQKNPTAFYLCASSKGQGTGEPFFGEGSRLTVL.

This chain connects TRBV27 to TRBJ2-7; TRBD1 agrees at 7 bases. CDR3 length: 16 amino acids. Germline CDR1 and CDR2: MNHEY and SMNVEV (reference sequence). Trimming removed 0 bases from V and 0 bases from J; junction bases left unmatched: 5. The CDR3 nucleotides are TGTGCCAGCAGTTTATCCCCCGGGACAGTCTCCTACGAGCAGTACTTC. Its translation is CASSLSPGTVSYEQYF.

V is TRBV5-1 and J is TRBJ2-7; TRBD1 is a possible D gene (6 bases). The CDR3 has 14 amino acids. Germline V gives CDR1 SGHRS, CDR2 YFSETQ. V lost 0 bases and J lost 2, with 9 bases in between. CDR3 nucleotide sequence: TGCGCCAGCAGCTTGGATTGGGGGCCCTACGAGCAGTACTTC. Translated, it gives CASSLDWGPYEQYF.

This clone was seen just once. The J gene is TRBJ2-1, the V gene TRBV5-1; maybe TRBD2 (6 bases). CDR1 is SGHRS, CDR2 YFSETQ, per germline. Trimming removed 4 bases from V and 4 bases from J, with 9 bases in between. CDR3 length: 13 amino acids. CDR3 DNA sequence: TGCGCCAGCAGCCCGACTAGGTACAATGAGCAGTTCTTC. Its protein is CASSPTRYNEQFF. Full variable domain (outside the CDR3, taken from reference TRBV5-1 and TRBJ2-1): KAGVTQTPRYLIKTRGQQVTLSCSPISGHRSVSWYQQTPGQGLQFLFEYFSETQRNKGNFPGRFSGRQFSNSRSEMNVSTLELGDSALYLCASSPTRYNEQFFGPGTRLTVL.

This sequence joins TRBV5-5 and TRBJ1-4, with 7 bases that match TRBD1. The J segment lost 11 bases and the V segment lost 2 bases, leaving 6 bases of the junction unmatched. The CDR3 consists of 13 residues. The V gene's germline CDR1 is SGHKS and CDR2 YYEKEE (reference sequence). CDR3 DNA sequence: TGTGCCAGCAGCTTCCAGGGGGATTGGAAACTGTTTTTT. It specifies CASSFQGDWKLFF.

This clone was observed once. The chain joins TRBV7-3 to TRBJ2-2; 9 positions agree with TRBD2. The CDR3 totals 16 residues. CDR1 is SGHTA and CDR2 is FQGTGA in the germline V gene. The V gene end was trimmed by 5 bases and the J gene end by 4 bases; junction bases not matched to a gene: 8. The CDR3 region is CASSPRGGRGTGELFF. The CDR3 bases are TGTGCCAGCAGCCCAAGGGGCGGGAGGGGCACCGGGGAGCTGTTTTTT.

This clone was seen a handful of times. Germline is not matched at one junction end, which may reflect a read error. The chain combines TRBV7-9 with TRBJ2-7; D ambiguous. The CDR3 has 12 residues. The germline V gene encodes CDR1 SEHNR and CDR2 FQNEAQ (reference sequence). The CDR3 reads CSSSFSVYEQYF. CDR3 coding DNA: TGTTCCAGCAGCTTCTCAGTATACGAGCAGTACTTC.

The V call is TRBV13, the J call TRBJ2-7; 10 bases map to TRBD2. Germline CDR1 is PRHDT and CDR2 is FYEKMQ (reference sequence). This CDR3 contains 13 residues. The V gene end was trimmed by 11 bases and the J gene end by 0 bases; junction bases not matched to a gene: 4. Here the CDR3 reads CAGRTSGSYEQYF. CDR3 DNA sequence: TGTGCCGGTCGGACTAGCGGCTCCTACGAGCAGTACTTC.

Comments on this clone: At one end the junction does not follow the germline gene, possibly because of a read error. The gene calls are TRBV7-9 and TRBJ1-1; D unclear. Germline CDR1 reads SEHNR; CDR2 reads FQNEAQ (reference sequence). This CDR3 contains 12 residues. The CDR3 coding sequence is TGTTCCAGCAGCTTAAGCGACACTGAAGCTTTCTTT. Its translation is CSSSLSDTEAFF.

This sequence joins TRBV5-1 and TRBJ2-1, with TRBD2 matching over 9 bases. V lost 5 bases and J lost 2; bases outside the gene matches: 8. Per germline, CDR1 SGHRS and CDR2 YFSETQ. This CDR3 region has 16 residues. The CDR3 DNA follows: TGCGCCAGCAGAGGGGGCGGGAGGGAGGCCTACAATGAGCAGTTCTTC. Translating it yields CASRGGGREAYNEQFF.